These T cell receptor beta chains were read from a single sample in a study of cytomegalovirus exposure and HLA in healthy donors. Sequencing used immunoSEQ multiplex PCR; TCRdb keeps in-frame clones, though not all of them. The sample has 250,000 to 350,000 clones; 70% to 90% are singletons. The sample comprised PBMCs. These receptors were taken from a man aged 40-55 years in good health and CMV-seropositive. Both conserved end residues are part of each CDR3. The D gene is left open where the match is weak. Some rows mark clone size as missing; the rest say once, few, many or name a class of expanded clone.

TRBV30	.	TRBJ2-6	.	TGTGCCTGGAGCACTAAGGGGGGGAGCGTCCTGACTTTC	CAWSTKGGSVLTF
TRBV4-3	.	TRBJ2-2	.	TGCGCCAGCAGCCAAGACCAAAGGGGATACACCGGGGAGCTGTTTTTT	CASSQDQRGYTGELFF
TRBV29-1	TRBD1	TRBJ1-2	.	TGCAGCGTCGCAGCCGGACAGGGCTATGGCTACACCTTC	CSVAAGQGYGYTF
TRBV29-1	TRBD1	TRBJ1-2	.	TGCAGCGTTGAAGAGTCCGGGACAGCCTTC	CSVEESGTAF
TRBV7-9	.	TRBJ2-1	few	TGTGCCAGCAGCTTAAGTGGGACACTGGGCGATGAGCAGTTCTTC	CASSLSGTLGDEQFF
TRBV12-5	TRBD1	TRBJ2-7	.	TGTGCTAGTGGGCCCGGGACAGGGGGCCACGAGCAGTACTTC	CASGPGTGGHEQYF
TRBV27	TRBD1	TRBJ1-2	.	TGTGCCAGCAGTTTGCGTTCGGTAGGGGGCGTTATTTCTAACTATGGCTACACCTTC	CASSLRSVGGVISNYGYTF
TRBV7-9	TRBD2	TRBJ2-7	.	TGTTCCAGCTCCGGGGGGGATTACGAGCAGTACTTC	CSSSGGDYEQYF
TRBV2	.	TRBJ1-2	.	TGTGCCAGCAGTGAAGCGCGGCGGAACTATGGCTACACCTTC	CASSEARRNYGYTF
TRBV9	.	TRBJ1-5	.	TGTGCCAGCGGCGGGGTTGGAGGTCAGCCCCAGCATTTT	CASGGVGGQPQHF
TRBV14	.	TRBJ1-1	.	TGTGCCAGCAGTAGAAGGAACACTGAAGCTTTCTTT	CASSRRNTEAFF
TRBV7-8	.	TRBJ1-2	.	TGTGCCAGCAGCTCACAGGGACCCCCTGAGGGCTACACCTTC	CASSSQGPPEGYTF
TRBV19	.	TRBJ1-5	few	TGTGCCAGCAAAGTCTCGGGGGAGGGCAATCAGCCCCAGCATTTT	CASKVSGEGNQPQHF
TRBV5-1	TRBD1	TRBJ2-3	.	TGCGCCAGCAGCTACCCTGGGCAGGGGGCCACAGATACGCAGTATTTT	CASSYPGQGATDTQYF
TRBV5-1	TRBD1	TRBJ1-2	.	TGCGCCAGCAGCCCCCCGGGACAGGACTATGGCTACACCTTC	CASSPPGQDYGYTF
TRBV6-6	TRBD1	TRBJ1-4	once	TGTGCCAGCAAAAGGGGACAGGTCGAAGAAAAACTGTTTTTT	CASKRGQVEEKLFF
TRBV19	.	TRBJ1-5	.	TGTGCCAGTAGTATGGTAGCGAGCCGCAATCAGCCCCAGCATTTT	CASSMVASRNQPQHF
TRBV7-9	.	TRBJ2-7	.	TGTGCCAGCAGCGTTGTCGACGAGCAGTACTTC	CASSVVDEQYF
TRBV7-8	TRBD2	TRBJ2-1	few	TGTGCCAGCAGCTTAGCTGTGACTAGCGGTCTCTACAATGAGCAGTTCTTC	CASSLAVTSGLYNEQFF
TRBV27	.	TRBJ2-1	.	TGTGCCAGCAGTTCGCCCGACAGTTACAATGAGCAGTTCTTC	CASSSPDSYNEQFF
TRBV6-5	TRBD1	TRBJ2-7	.	TGTGCCAGCAGTCGGGACAGGGCCGAGCAGTACTTC	CASSRDRAEQYF
TRBV11-1	TRBD2	TRBJ2-2	.	TGTGCCAGCACCCTGCGTAGCGGGAGTGTCCGAAACACCGGGGAGCTGTTTTTT	CASTLRSGSVRNTGELFF
TRBV10-2	TRBD2	TRBJ2-1	.	TGCGCCAGCAGTGAGACACTAGCCGAGTGGGAGGGATACAATGAGCAGTTCTTC	CASSETLAEWEGYNEQFF